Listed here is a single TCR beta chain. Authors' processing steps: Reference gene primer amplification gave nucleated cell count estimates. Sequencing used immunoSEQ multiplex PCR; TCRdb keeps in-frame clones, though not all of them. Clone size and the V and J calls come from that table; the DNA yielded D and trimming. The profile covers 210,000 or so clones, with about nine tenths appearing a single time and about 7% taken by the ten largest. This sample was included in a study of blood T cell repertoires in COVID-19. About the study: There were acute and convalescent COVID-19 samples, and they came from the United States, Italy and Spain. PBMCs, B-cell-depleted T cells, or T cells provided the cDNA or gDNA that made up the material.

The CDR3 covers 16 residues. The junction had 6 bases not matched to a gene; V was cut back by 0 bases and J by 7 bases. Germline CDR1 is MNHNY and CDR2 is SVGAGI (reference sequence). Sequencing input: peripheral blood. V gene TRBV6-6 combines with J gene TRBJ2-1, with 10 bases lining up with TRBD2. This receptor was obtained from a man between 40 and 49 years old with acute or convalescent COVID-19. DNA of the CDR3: TGTGCCAGCAGTTACTCGAAAGCGGGGGGGCTTAATGAGCAGTTCTTC. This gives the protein CASSYSKAGGLNEQFF.